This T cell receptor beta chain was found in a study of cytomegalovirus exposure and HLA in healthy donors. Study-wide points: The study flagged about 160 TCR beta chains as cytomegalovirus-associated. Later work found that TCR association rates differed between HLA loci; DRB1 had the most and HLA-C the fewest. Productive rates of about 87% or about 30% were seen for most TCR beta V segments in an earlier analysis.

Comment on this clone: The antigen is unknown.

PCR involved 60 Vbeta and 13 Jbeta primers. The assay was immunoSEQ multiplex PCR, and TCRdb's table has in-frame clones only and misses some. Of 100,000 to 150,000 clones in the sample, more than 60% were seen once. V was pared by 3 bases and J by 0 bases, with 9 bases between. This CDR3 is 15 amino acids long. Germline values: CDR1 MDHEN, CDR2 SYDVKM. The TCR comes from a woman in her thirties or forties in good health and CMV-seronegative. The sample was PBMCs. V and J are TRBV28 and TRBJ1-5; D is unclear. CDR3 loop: CASSFAGNSNQPQHF. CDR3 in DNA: TGTGCCAGCAGTTTCGCGGGCAATAGCAATCAGCCCCAGCATTTT.